This T cell receptor beta chain appears in the sequencing data of a study of molecular identifiers for immune sequencing clone quantification. Each CDR3 protein is one row after TCRdb ran MiXCR on the PCR reads. The data show 400,000 to 600,000 distinct CDR3 sequences, with approximately 25% seen just once and under 0.8% held by the top ten. This clonotype was detected only a few times. This CDR3 has 17 amino acids. The V gene's germline CDR1 is MDHEN and CDR2 SYDVKM. V trimming: 5 bases; J trimming: 3 bases; junction bases outside the gene matches: 8. Naive CD8 T cells were FACS-sorted by CD8+CD4-CCR7+CD45RA+ markers.

Source material: naive CD8+ T cells from blood, with Jurkat cell RNA spiked in. As for subset: FACS-sorted CD8+CD4-CCR7+CD45RA+ naive T cells. The receptor was isolated from a human donor in good health. Some libraries in this study had Jurkat cell RNA spiked in. J is TRBJ2-5 and V is TRBV28; 14 bases are a match to TRBD2. The CDR3, as DNA: TGTGCCAGCAGTCCGCTGAGACTAGCGGGAGGGGAAGAGACCCAGTACTTC. As protein: CASSPLRLAGGEETQYF.